The 23 T cell receptor beta chains presented below share a single source sample, sequenced in a study of cytomegalovirus exposure and HLA in healthy donors. The PCR used 60 Vbeta and 13 Jbeta primers. This table comes from immunoSEQ multiplex PCR, and its TCRdb copy is limited to in-frame clones, with some not included. The sample holds about 98,000 clones; roughly 81% are singletons and the top ten take over 1.1%. The sample comprised PBMCs. Receptors originate from a man in his forties in good health and CMV-seronegative.

The chain links TRBV11-2 to TRBJ1-6; D remains ambiguous. With 1 base removed from V and 7 bases from J, the gap between germline ends came to 8 bases. The length of the CDR3 is 14 residues. Germline assignment: CDR1 SGHAT and CDR2 FQNNGV. The CDR3 DNA reads as TGTGCCAGCAGCTTAGTAGGCGGCAATTCACCCCTCCACTTT. Translating it yields CASSLVGGNSPLHF.

V usage is TRBV5-1 and J usage is TRBJ2-7; 9 nucleotides agree with TRBD1. Germline V gives CDR1 SGHRS, CDR2 YFSETQ. V was clipped by 4 bases and J by 1 base; unmatched bases: 9. The CDR3 extends over 16 amino acids. The CDR3 DNA is TGCGCCAGCAGCGTAACCGGGACAGGGATATCCTACGAGCAGTACTTC. Amino acid sequence: CASSVTGTGISYEQYF.

The V gene is TRBV6-5, the J gene TRBJ2-7; possibly TRBD2 for D (7 bases). This CDR3 region has 14 residues. Germline loops: CDR1 MNHEY, CDR2 SVGAGI. V was clipped by 6 bases and J by 4 bases, with 16 bases between them. In nucleotides, the CDR3 is TGTGCCAGCAGCGACGCCGGGGGGCGTTACGAGCAGTACTTC. It specifies CASSDAGGRYEQYF.

This chain uses TRBV1 with TRBJ1-5. TRBV1 is reported as a pseudogene. This CDR3 has 16 residues. CDR3: CTSSPLRGISNQPQHF. Written as DNA, the CDR3 is TGCACCAGCAGCCCCCTCCGGGGAATTAGCAATCAGCCCCAGCATTTT.

The chain couples TRBV2 to TRBJ2-2; D is perhaps TRBD1 (5 bases). This CDR3 region has 13 residues. The germline gives CDR1 SNHLY, CDR2 FYNNEI. Trimming took off 7 bases at V and 1 base at J, with 7 bases between the two ends. CDR3 DNA sequence: TGTGCCAGCACTCAGGGGAACACCGGGGAGCTGTTTTTT. Its translation: CASTQGNTGELFF.

The CDR3 coding sequence is TGCGCCAGCAGCTGGGACAGTACAACTAATGAAAAACTGTTTTTT. Residues: CASSWDSTTNEKLFF. The chain carries TRBV5-1 and TRBJ1-4, with 7 bases that match TRBD1. V was clipped by 3 bases and J by 0 bases; unmatched bases: 2. This CDR3 spans 15 amino acids. Germline V gives CDR1 SGHRS, CDR2 YFSETQ.

The gene calls are TRBV5-1 and TRBJ1-3; TRBD1 aligns across 7 bases. V trimming: 4 bases; J trimming: 0 bases; junction bases outside the gene matches: 10. The CDR3 sequence is 17 residues long. In germline, CDR1 is SGHRS, CDR2 YFSETQ. CDR3 protein: CASSQFRGDTSGNTIYF. The CDR3 DNA is TGCGCCAGCAGCCAATTCAGGGGGGATACCTCTGGAAACACCATATATTTT. Combining the CDR3 with reference TRBV5-1 and TRBJ1-3 gives the whole variable domain KAGVTQTPRYLIKTRGQQVTLSCSPISGHRSVSWYQQTPGQGLQFLFEYFSETQRNKGNFPGRFSGRQFSNSRSEMNVSTLELGDSALYLCASSQFRGDTSGNTIYFGEGSWLTVV.

The chain links TRBV29-1 to TRBJ2-7, with D perhaps matching TRBD1 (5 bases). V lost 7 bases, J lost 0 bases, and 10 bases lay in between. The germline CDR1 and CDR2 sequences are SQVTM and ANQGSEA. The CDR3 totals 12 residues. CDR3 sequence (DNA): TGCAGCGCAACCAGGGACTCCTACGAGCAGTACTTC. Its translation: CSATRDSYEQYF.

V gene TRBV11-2 combines with J gene TRBJ1-3; 7 bases are a match to TRBD1. In germline, CDR1 is SGHAT, CDR2 FQNNGV. CDR3 length equals 16 residues. The junction had 3 bases not matched to a gene; V was cut back by 1 base and J by 0 bases. The CDR3 spells CASSLAGGVSGNTIYF. CDR3 DNA sequence: TGTGCCAGCAGCTTAGCAGGGGGAGTCTCTGGAAACACCATATATTTT.

The rearrangement links TRBV6-5 to TRBJ2-7; a possible D gene is TRBD2 (7 bases). This CDR3 contains 12 residues. The V and J ends lost 6 bases and 7 bases respectively, with 13 bases between them. Germline assignment: CDR1 MNHEY and CDR2 SVGAGI. The CDR3 DNA sequence: TGTGCCAGCAGGAGGACAGCGGGGGAGCAGTACTTC. Its protein product is CASRRTAGEQYF.

This clone appeared a single time. J is TRBJ2-7 and V is TRBV29-1, with a weak D call TRBD1 (6 bases). The CDR3 consists of 13 residues. Per germline, CDR1 SQVTM and CDR2 ANQGSEA. V was shortened by 7 bases and J by 3 bases, with 16 bases between the two germline ends. CDR3 region: CSAADRSIYEQYF. The CDR3, as DNA: TGCAGCGCTGCCGACAGGAGCATCTACGAGCAGTACTTC.

The V and J genes are TRBV27 and TRBJ2-3, with 9 bases matching TRBD1. The V gene's germline CDR1 is MNHEY and CDR2 SMNVEV (reference sequence). This CDR3 contains 14 residues. Trimming took 6 bases from V and 4 from J; bases not matched to a gene: 5. The CDR3 nucleotides are TGTGCCAGCAGAAGGGACAGGGAACCAGATACGCAGTATTTT. This codes for CASRRDREPDTQYF.

This chain uses TRBV6-1 with TRBJ2-7; 11 nucleotides line up with TRBD1. After removal of 5 bases from V and 6 bases from J, the junction contained 9 bases not matched to a gene. This CDR3 spans 15 amino acids. Germline CDR1 and CDR2: MNHNS and SASEGT. The CDR3 DNA reads TGTGCCAGCAGTCCCGGGACAGGGGGAGTGAGCGAGCAGTACTTC. Translated, it gives CASSPGTGGVSEQYF.

The V call is TRBV7-3, the J call TRBJ2-7; 7 bases fit TRBD1. This CDR3 is built from 16 residues. After removal of 5 bases from V and 6 bases from J, the junction contained 16 bases not matched to a gene. In germline, CDR1 is SGHTA, CDR2 FQGTGA. The CDR3 reads CASSPRPRTGGAEQYF. The DNA for the CDR3 is TGTGCCAGCAGCCCAAGGCCGCGGACAGGCGGCGCCGAGCAGTACTTC.

The V gene is TRBV4-2, the J gene TRBJ1-1; D is uncertain. Germline-derived CDR1 and CDR2 are LGHNA and YNFKEQ. The CDR3 has 13 amino acids. V was pared by 3 bases and J by 3 bases, with 8 bases between. The CDR3 sequence is CASSQAAYTEAFF. CDR3 bases: TGTGCCAGCAGCCAGGCGGCGTACACTGAAGCTTTCTTT.

The chain carries TRBV29-1 and TRBJ2-2, with D maybe TRBD1 (6 bases). Trimming pared 7 bases from V and 4 bases from J, leaving 19 bases between. The germline V gene encodes CDR1 SQVTM and CDR2 ANQGSEA. This CDR3 is built from 15 residues. In DNA, the CDR3 is TGCAGCGGAGGGGAATTCAGGGGTCGCACCGGGGAGCTGTTTTTT. Its translation: CSGGEFRGRTGELFF.

This CDR3 reads CASRKKDRGDTEAFF. CDR3 nucleotide sequence: TGTGCCAGTAGGAAAAAGGACAGGGGGGACACTGAAGCTTTCTTT. V gene TRBV19 combines with J gene TRBJ1-1, with 10 bases identical to TRBD1. V gave up 6 bases and J gave up 3 bases; unmatched junction bases: 7. This CDR3 has 15 amino acids. Germline V gene lookup returns CDR1 LNHDA and CDR2 SQIVND (reference sequence).

The genes are TRBV14 and TRBJ2-7; 12 nucleotides align to TRBD2. Germline V gene sequence: CDR1 SGHDN, CDR2 FVKESK. J was trimmed by 6 bases and V by 5 bases; bases with no gene match: 8. The CDR3 is 15 amino acids. The CDR3 protein is CASSYSSGGASEQYF. The CDR3, as DNA: TGTGCCAGCAGCTACTCTAGCGGGGGGGCTAGCGAGCAGTACTTC.

The chain employs TRBV14 and TRBJ1-4; 7 bases line up with TRBD1. Germline V gives CDR1 SGHDN, CDR2 FVKESK. V shed 8 bases, J shed 4 bases, and the junction held 4 bases outside the gene matches. CDR3 size: 13 residues. DNA of the CDR3: TGTGCCAGCCGGGGACAGCTTAATGAAAAACTGTTTTTT. Translated, it gives CASRGQLNEKLFF.

As concerns this clone: This same CDR3 is encoded by further DNA sequences in the sample. This chain joins TRBV9 and TRBJ2-2, with D perhaps matching TRBD1 (6 bases). The length of the CDR3 is 15 residues. Germline V lookup: CDR1 SGDLS, CDR2 YYNGEE. Trimming cost V 4 bases and J 4 bases, with 14 bases left between them. CDR3 DNA: TGTGCCAGCAGCCAGGGGCAGGGGAGCACCGGGGAGCTGTTTTTT. Translating it yields CASSQGQGSTGELFF.

This clone showed up just a few times. The rearrangement links TRBV14 to TRBJ2-6; 10 nucleotides line up with TRBD2. The CDR3 sequence is 19 residues long. The V segment lost 1 base and the J segment 4 bases; nucleotides outside the gene matches: 10. The germline gives CDR1 SGHDN, CDR2 FVKESK. CDR3 sequence reads: CASSQGVLSGGPGANVLTF. The CDR3 DNA reads as TGTGCCAGCAGCCAAGGGGTTCTTAGCGGGGGGCCCGGGGCCAACGTCCTGACTTTC.

This chain joins TRBV4-3 and TRBJ2-1; D not resolved. This CDR3 has 13 amino acids. The V gene's germline CDR1 is LGHNA and CDR2 YSLEER. Trimming removed 0 bases at V and 5 bases at J, with 5 bases between. DNA for the CDR3: TGCGCCAGCAGCCAAGAAGCGAACAATGAGCAGTTCTTC. It encodes CASSQEANNEQFF.

The genes are TRBV18 and TRBJ1-2; 12 nucleotides line up with TRBD1. Germline V gene lookup returns CDR1 KGHSH and CDR2 LQKENI. The junction had 3 bases not matched to a gene; V was cut back by 0 bases and J by 7 bases. This CDR3 contains 15 residues. The CDR3 nucleotides read TGTGCCAGCTCACCACCGGGACAGGGGGCTCGTGGCTACACCTTC. This codes for CASSPPGQGARGYTF.